This entry describes one T cell receptor (beta chain). These data belong to a study of blood T cell repertoires in COVID-19. Repertoires were generated with immunoSEQ multiplex PCR, while TCRdb's copy carries only in-frame clones and drops some. The sample records about 35,000 clones, 82% being singletons. The CDR3 loop spans 13 amino acids. Trimming left V 2 bases short and J 6 bases short, with 11 bases between. CDR1 is SGHTA and CDR2 is FQGNSA in the germline V gene. The chain is built from TRBV7-2 and TRBJ2-7; D may be TRBD2 (5 bases). The receptor was derived from a man older than 75 with active or convalescent COVID-19. The source material was peripheral blood. In DNA, the CDR3 is TGTGCCAGCAGCTTACGAGGGAGTCGCGAGCAGTACTTC. Translating gives CASSLRGSREQYF.